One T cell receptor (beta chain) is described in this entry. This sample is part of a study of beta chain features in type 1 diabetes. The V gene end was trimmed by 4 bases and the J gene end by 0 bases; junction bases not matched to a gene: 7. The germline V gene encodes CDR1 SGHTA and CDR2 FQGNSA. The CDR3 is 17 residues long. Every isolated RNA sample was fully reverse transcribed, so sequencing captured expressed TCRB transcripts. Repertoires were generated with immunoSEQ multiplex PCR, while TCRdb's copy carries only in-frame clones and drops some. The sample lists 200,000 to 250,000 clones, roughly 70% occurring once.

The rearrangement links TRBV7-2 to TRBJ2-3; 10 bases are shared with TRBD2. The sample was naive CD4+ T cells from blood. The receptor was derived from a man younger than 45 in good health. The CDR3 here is CASSSRTSGHSTDTQYF. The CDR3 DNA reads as TGTGCCAGCAGCTCCCGGACTAGCGGCCATAGCACAGATACGCAGTATTTT.